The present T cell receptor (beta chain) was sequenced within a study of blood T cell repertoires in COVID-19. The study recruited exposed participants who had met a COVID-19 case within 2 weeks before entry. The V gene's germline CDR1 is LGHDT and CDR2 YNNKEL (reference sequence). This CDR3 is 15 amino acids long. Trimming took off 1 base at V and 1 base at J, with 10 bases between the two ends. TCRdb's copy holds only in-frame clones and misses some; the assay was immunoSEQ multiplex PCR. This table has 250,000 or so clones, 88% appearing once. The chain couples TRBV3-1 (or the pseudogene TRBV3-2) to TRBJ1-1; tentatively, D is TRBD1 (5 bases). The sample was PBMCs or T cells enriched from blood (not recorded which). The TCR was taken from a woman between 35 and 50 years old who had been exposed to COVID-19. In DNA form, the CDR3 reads TGTGCCAGCAGCCAAGTGGGGGGTACGAACACTGAAGCTTTCTTT. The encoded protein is CASSQVGGTNTEAFF.